Presented here are 21 T cell receptor beta chains from one specimen sequenced in a study of blood T cell repertoires in COVID-19. TCRdb's copy holds only in-frame clones and misses some; the assay was immunoSEQ multiplex PCR. The repertoire consists of about 140,000 clones, with around 88% occurring once and the leading ten covering approximately 1.4%. The source material was peripheral blood. These TCRs come from a woman aged 55-70 years with acute or convalescent COVID-19.

The CDR3 loop is CASSSQTSGTWNTGELFF. For the CDR3, the DNA is TGTGCCAGCAGCTCTCAGACTAGCGGGACCTGGAACACCGGGGAGCTGTTTTTT. The V gene is TRBV5-8, the J gene TRBJ2-2; TRBD2 aligns across 11 bases. After removal of 3 bases from V and 1 base from J, the junction contained 8 bases not matched to a gene. The CDR3 has 18 amino acids. Per germline, CDR1 SGHTS and CDR2 YDEGEE.

This clone was detected only once. The chain employs TRBV25-1 and TRBJ2-5; 7 bases map to TRBD1. Trimming cost V 3 bases and J 3 bases; bases outside gene matches: 13. From germline, CDR1 is MGHDK and CDR2 SYGVNS. This CDR3 is 17 amino acids long. CDR3 in DNA: TGTGCCAGCAGTGATCCTAGGCCAGGGGGACCAGAAGAGACCCAGTACTTC. Amino acid sequence: CASSDPRPGGPEETQYF.

This clone has a handful of counts. The gene calls are TRBV28 and TRBJ1-5, with TRBD1 identical over 8 bases. The CDR3 extends over 15 amino acids. The J segment lost 6 bases and the V segment lost 3 bases, leaving 7 bases of the junction unmatched. Germline V gene sequence: CDR1 MDHEN, CDR2 SYDVKM. The CDR3 here is CASSLATGGRQPQHF. The CDR3 DNA is TGTGCCAGCAGTTTGGCCACAGGGGGGCGTCAGCCCCAGCATTTT.

A remark on this clone: The junction departs from germline at one end; a sequencing error may be responsible. The V and J genes are TRBV12-3 or TRBV12-4 and TRBJ2-7, with D perhaps TRBD1 (6 bases). The CDR3 extends over 12 amino acids. CDR3 sequence: CASSSGQTRPFF. CDR3 sequence (DNA): TGTGCCAGCAGTTCCGGACAGACCAGGCCTTTCTTC.

The J gene is TRBJ2-1, the V gene TRBV19, with a tentative D call TRBD1 (7 bases). CDR3 length: 14 residues. In germline, CDR1 is LNHDA, CDR2 SQIVND (reference sequence). Deletions cut 2 bases from V and 7 bases from J, with 12 bases between. The CDR3 here is CASSIIQGGNEQFF. The CDR3 DNA sequence: TGTGCCAGTAGTATAATCCAGGGGGGAAATGAGCAGTTCTTC. The full variable domain, in which reference TRBV19 and TRBJ2-1 provide the parts outside the CDR3, is DGGITQSPKYLFRKEGQNVTLSCEQNLNHDAMYWYRQDPGQGLRLIYYSQIVNDFQKGDIAEGYSVSREKKESFPLTVTSAQKNPTAFYLCASSIIQGGNEQFFGPGTRLTVL.

The chain joins TRBV7-9 to TRBJ1-4, with a tentative D call TRBD1 (6 bases). This CDR3 spans 15 amino acids. Germline V lookup: CDR1 SEHNR, CDR2 FQNEAQ (reference sequence). Trimming left V 2 bases short and J 6 bases short, with 13 bases between. As DNA, the CDR3 is TGTGCCAGCAGCTTATTCGTAGGGGGGGATGAAAAACTGTTTTTT. It yields the protein CASSLFVGGDEKLFF.

As to this clone: Other DNA sequences in this specimen translate into the identical CDR3. This chain connects TRBV6-5 to TRBJ1-1; D might be TRBD1 (5 bases). CDR3 length: 13 residues. V was cut by 4 bases and J by 4 bases, with 10 bases left in between. Germline assignment: CDR1 MNHEY and CDR2 SVGAGI. The CDR3: CASSSPGRTEAFF. The CDR3 region has the DNA TGTGCCAGCAGTTCTCCAGGGCGCACTGAAGCTTTCTTT.

The V gene is TRBV9, the J gene TRBJ2-2; 7 bases map to TRBD1. CDR1 and CDR2 (germline): SGDLS, YYNGEE. The V segment lost 3 bases and the J segment 0 bases; nucleotides outside the gene matches: 8. This CDR3 is 17 amino acids long. CDR3 nucleotides: TGTGCCAGCAGCGGCGGAACCGGGACAGCGAACACCGGGGAGCTGTTTTTT. Encoded protein: CASSGGTGTANTGELFF.

The V call is TRBV3-1 (or the pseudogene TRBV3-2), the J call TRBJ1-1, with unresolved D. The CDR3 loop spans 16 amino acids. The ends were cut back, 6 bases at V and 0 bases at J, with 17 bases in the middle. Germline V gene data show CDR1 as LGHDT and CDR2 as YNNKEL (reference sequence). CDR3 region: CASSHQEIFLNTEAFF. The CDR3, as DNA: TGTGCCAGCAGTCACCAAGAGATCTTTTTGAACACTGAAGCTTTCTTT.

The chain recombines TRBV18 with TRBJ2-3, with 7 bases aligning to TRBD2. Germline V gene sequence: CDR1 KGHSH, CDR2 LQKENI. The CDR3 is made up of 14 amino acids. Trimming cost V 11 bases and J 2 bases; bases outside gene matches: 10. DNA of the CDR3: TGTGCCGGAAAAGTGGGACTATCCACAGATACGCAGTATTTT. Translating gives CAGKVGLSTDTQYF.

The rearrangement uses TRBV4-2 and TRBJ1-6; D unclear. This CDR3 comprises 15 residues. V gave up 3 bases and J gave up 5 bases, with 11 bases separating them. CDR1 is LGHNA, CDR2 YNFKEQ, per germline. In DNA, the CDR3 is TGTGCCAGCAGCCAGGAGCGGGCAGATAATTCACCCCTCCACTTT. It yields the protein CASSQERADNSPLHF.

The chain recombines TRBV15 with TRBJ2-3; 11 bases are a match to TRBD2. This CDR3 comprises 16 residues. Trimming took 4 bases from V and 4 from J; bases not matched to a gene: 7. Per the germline V gene, CDR1 is LNHNV and CDR2 is YYDKDF (reference sequence). CDR3 protein: CATSMIAGGSPDTQYF. In DNA form, the CDR3 reads TGTGCCACCAGCATGATAGCGGGGGGGAGTCCAGATACGCAGTATTTT.

This chain uses TRBV19 with TRBJ1-6, with D perhaps TRBD1 (5 bases). V lost 8 bases, J lost 7 bases, and 15 bases lay in between. CDR3 length: 14 amino acids. Germline-derived CDR1 and CDR2 are LNHDA and SQIVND (reference sequence). CDR3 protein: CASWGGVGNSPLHF. In DNA, the CDR3 is TGTGCCAGTTGGGGCGGGGTGGGGAATTCACCCCTCCACTTT.

This rearrangement joins TRBV10-3 to TRBJ1-1; possibly TRBD1 for D (5 bases). The CDR3 consists of 15 residues. Between the trimmed V and J ends, which lost 2 bases and 1 base, there was a span of 11 bases. Germline CDR1 ENHRY, CDR2 SYGVKD. CDR3 amino acids: CAISEPFGQNTEAFF. Written as DNA, the CDR3 is TGTGCCATCAGTGAGCCTTTTGGACAGAACACTGAAGCTTTCTTT.

This clone occurred a few times. The chain has TRBV7-2 and TRBJ1-6, with 7 bases that match TRBD1. V shed 6 bases, J shed 6 bases, and the junction held 8 bases outside the gene matches. The CDR3 runs 15 residues. From germline, CDR1 is SGHTA and CDR2 FQGNSA. The CDR3 spells CASSRQGDSNSPLHF. CDR3 DNA: TGTGCCAGCAGTCGCCAGGGGGACTCTAATTCACCCCTCCACTTT.

The V gene is TRBV7-8, the J gene TRBJ1-2, with D possibly TRBD1 on 6 matching bases. The CDR3 sequence is 13 residues long. CDR1 is SGHVS, CDR2 FQNEAQ, per germline. Deletions cut 7 bases from V and 0 bases from J, with 9 bases between. CDR3 sequence reads: CASKGGANYGYTF. CDR3 sequence (DNA): TGTGCCAGCAAAGGGGGGGCTAACTATGGCTACACCTTC. Combining the CDR3 with reference TRBV7-8 and TRBJ1-2 gives the whole variable domain GAGVSQSPRYKVAKRGQDVALRCDPISGHVSLFWYQQALGQGPEFLTYFQNEAQLDKSGLPSDRFFAERPEGSVSTLKIQRTQQEDSAVYLCASKGGANYGYTFGSGTRLTVV.

The V call is TRBV6-5, the J call TRBJ1-2; no clear D. Germline V CDR1 and CDR2: MNHEY, SVGAGI. V was trimmed by 2 bases and J by 4 bases, leaving 14 bases between them. The CDR3 sequence is 15 residues long. CDR3 region: CASSYGPPPGYGYTF. CDR3 DNA: TGTGCCAGCAGTTACGGCCCCCCCCCGGGCTATGGCTACACCTTC.

The chain is built from TRBV7-2 and TRBJ1-1, with TRBD1 matching 7 bases. The V and J ends lost 4 bases and 4 bases, in that order; junction bases with no gene match: 0. The CDR3 length is 12 residues. Germline assignment: CDR1 SGHTA and CDR2 FQGNSA. The CDR3 is CASSYRGTEAFF. CDR3 coding DNA: TGTGCCAGCAGCTACAGGGGCACTGAAGCTTTCTTT.

J is TRBJ1-2 and V is TRBV18; TRBD1 aligns across 7 bases. Losses at the gene ends were 5 bases for V and 2 bases for J; bases not matched to a gene: 8. The CDR3 has 15 residues. Germline lookup yields CDR1 KGHSH and CDR2 LQKENI. The CDR3 here is CASSSTGATNYGYTF. The CDR3 coding sequence is TGTGCCAGCTCAAGTACAGGGGCGACCAACTATGGCTACACCTTC.

The chain links TRBV28 to TRBJ1-5, with a possible D match to TRBD1 (5 bases). The germline V gene encodes CDR1 MDHEN and CDR2 SYDVKM. Trimming took 3 bases from V and 0 from J, leaving 6 bases between them. The CDR3 runs to 14 residues. In DNA form, the CDR3 reads TGTGCCAGCAGTTTGGGGGGTAGCAATCAGCCCCAGCATTTT. Translating gives CASSLGGSNQPQHF.

This clone showed up just once. The CDR3 region has the DNA TGTGCCAGCAGCCGAGGGAACAATGAGCAGTTCTTC. It yields the protein CASSRGNNEQFF. The J gene is TRBJ2-1, the V gene TRBV12-3 or TRBV12-4, with D perhaps matching TRBD2 (5 bases). V lost 6 bases, J lost 5 bases, and 8 bases lay in between. This CDR3 comprises 12 residues.